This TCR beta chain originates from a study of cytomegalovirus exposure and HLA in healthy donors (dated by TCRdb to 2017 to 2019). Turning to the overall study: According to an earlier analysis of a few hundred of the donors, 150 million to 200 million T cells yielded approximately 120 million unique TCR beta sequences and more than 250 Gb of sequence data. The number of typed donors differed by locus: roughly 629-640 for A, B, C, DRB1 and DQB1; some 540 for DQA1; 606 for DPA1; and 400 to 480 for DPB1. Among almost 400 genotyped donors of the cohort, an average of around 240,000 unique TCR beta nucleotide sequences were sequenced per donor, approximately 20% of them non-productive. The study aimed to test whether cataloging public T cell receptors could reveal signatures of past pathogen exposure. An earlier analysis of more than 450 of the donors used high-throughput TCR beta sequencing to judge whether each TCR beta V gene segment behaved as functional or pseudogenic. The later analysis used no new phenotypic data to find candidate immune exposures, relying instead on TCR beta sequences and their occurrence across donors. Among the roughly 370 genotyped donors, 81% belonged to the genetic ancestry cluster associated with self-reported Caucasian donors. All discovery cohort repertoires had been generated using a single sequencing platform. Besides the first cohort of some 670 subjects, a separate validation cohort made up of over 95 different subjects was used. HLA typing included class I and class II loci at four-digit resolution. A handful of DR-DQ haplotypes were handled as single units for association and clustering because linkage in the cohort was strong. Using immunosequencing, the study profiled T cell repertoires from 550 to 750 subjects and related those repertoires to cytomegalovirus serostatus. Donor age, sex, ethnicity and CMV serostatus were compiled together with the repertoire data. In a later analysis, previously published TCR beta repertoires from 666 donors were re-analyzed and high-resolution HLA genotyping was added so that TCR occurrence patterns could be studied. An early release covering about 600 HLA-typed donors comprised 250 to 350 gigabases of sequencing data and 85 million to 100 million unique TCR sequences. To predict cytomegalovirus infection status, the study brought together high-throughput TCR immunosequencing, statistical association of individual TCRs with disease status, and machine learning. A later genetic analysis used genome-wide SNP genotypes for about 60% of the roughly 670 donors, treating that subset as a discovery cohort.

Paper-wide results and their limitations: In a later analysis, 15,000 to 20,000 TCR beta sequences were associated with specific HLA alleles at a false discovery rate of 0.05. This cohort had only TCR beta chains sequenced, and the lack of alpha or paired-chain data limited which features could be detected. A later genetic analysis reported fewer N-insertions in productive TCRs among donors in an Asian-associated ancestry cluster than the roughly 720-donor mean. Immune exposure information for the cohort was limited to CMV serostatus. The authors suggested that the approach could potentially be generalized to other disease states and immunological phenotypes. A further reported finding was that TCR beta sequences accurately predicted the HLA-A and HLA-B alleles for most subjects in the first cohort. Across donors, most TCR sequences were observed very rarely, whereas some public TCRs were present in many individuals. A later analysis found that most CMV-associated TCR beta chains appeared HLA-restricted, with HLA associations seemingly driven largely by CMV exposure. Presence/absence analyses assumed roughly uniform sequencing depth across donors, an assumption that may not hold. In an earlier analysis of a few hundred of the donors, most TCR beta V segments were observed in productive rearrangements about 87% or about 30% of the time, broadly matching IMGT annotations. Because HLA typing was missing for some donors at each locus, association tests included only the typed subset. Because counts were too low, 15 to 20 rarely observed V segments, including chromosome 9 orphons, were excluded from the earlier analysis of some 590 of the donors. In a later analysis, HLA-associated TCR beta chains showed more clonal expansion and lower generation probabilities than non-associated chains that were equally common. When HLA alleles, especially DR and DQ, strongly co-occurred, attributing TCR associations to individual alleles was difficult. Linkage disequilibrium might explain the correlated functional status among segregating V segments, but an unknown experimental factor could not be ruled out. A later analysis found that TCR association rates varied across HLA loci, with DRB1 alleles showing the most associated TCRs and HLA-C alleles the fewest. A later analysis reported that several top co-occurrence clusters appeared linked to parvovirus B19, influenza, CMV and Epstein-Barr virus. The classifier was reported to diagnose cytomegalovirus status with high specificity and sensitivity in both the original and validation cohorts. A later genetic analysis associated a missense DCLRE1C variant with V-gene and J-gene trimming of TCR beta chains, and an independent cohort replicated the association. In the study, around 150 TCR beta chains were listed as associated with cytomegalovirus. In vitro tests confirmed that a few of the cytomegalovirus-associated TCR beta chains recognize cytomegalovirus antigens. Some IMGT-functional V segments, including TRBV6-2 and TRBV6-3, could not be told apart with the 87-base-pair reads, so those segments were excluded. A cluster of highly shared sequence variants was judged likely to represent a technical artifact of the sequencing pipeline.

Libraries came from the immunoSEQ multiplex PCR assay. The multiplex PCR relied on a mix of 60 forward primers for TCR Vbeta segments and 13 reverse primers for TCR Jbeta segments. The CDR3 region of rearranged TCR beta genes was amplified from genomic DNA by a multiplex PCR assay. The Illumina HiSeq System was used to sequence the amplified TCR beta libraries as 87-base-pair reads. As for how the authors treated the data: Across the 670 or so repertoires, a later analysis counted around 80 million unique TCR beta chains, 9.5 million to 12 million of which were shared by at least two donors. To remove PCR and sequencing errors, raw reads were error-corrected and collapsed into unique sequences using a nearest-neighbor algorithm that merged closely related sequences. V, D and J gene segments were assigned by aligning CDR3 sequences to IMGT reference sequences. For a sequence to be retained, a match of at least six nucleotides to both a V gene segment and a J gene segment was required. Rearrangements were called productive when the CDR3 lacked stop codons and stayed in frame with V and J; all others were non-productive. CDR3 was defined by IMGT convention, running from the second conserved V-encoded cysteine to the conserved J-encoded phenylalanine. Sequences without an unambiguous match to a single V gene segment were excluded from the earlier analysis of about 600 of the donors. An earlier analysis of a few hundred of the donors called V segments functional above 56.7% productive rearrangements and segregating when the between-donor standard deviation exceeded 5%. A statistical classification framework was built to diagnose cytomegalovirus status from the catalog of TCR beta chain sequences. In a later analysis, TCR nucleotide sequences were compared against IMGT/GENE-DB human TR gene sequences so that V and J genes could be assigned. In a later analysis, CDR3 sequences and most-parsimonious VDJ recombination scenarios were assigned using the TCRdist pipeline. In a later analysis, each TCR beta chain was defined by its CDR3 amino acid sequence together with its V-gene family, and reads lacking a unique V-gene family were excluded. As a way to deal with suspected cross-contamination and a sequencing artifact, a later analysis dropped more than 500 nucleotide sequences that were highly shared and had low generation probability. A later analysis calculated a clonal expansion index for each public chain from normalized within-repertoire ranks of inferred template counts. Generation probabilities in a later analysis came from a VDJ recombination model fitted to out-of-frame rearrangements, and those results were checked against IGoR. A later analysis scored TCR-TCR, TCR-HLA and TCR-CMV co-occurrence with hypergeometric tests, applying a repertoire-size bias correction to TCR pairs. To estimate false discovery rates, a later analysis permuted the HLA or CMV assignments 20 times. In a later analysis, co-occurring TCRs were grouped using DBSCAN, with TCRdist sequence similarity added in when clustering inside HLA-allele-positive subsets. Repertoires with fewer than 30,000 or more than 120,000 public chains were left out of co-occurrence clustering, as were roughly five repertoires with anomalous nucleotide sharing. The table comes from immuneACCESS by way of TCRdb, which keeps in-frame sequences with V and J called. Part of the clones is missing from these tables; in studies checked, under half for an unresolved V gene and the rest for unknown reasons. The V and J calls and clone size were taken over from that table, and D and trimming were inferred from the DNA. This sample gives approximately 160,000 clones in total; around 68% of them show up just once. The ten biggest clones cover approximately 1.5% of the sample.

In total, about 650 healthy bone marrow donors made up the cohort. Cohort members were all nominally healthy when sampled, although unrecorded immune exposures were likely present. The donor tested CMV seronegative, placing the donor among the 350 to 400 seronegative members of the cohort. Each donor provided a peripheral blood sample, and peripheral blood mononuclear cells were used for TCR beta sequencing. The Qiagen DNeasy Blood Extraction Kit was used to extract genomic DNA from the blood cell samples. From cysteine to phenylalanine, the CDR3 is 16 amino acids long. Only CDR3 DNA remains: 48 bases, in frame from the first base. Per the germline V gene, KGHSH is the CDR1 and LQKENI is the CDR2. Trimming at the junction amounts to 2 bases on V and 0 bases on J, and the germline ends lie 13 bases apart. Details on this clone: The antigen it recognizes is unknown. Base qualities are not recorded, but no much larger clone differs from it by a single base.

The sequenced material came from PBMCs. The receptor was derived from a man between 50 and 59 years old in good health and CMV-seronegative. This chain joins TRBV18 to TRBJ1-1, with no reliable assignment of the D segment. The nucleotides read TGTGCCAGCTCACCAAATACCGGTGTCATGAACACTGAAGCTTTCTTT. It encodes CASSPNTGVMNTEAFF.